Listed below are T cell receptor beta chains from one sample, sequenced in a study of Tregs in tolerant kidney transplant recipients. Sequencing was performed with immunoSEQ multiplex PCR; in TCRdb, only in-frame clones are kept and a portion is missing. Of roughly 66,000 clones in the sample, just under 95% were seen once. Sequencing used CD8+ T cells from blood, obtained before the transplant. The receptors come from a human donor who received a combined kidney and bone marrow transplant. Both conserved end residues are part of each CDR3. The D gene is left open where the match is weak. Clone size is given for some rows only: seen once, a few or many times, or a class if the clone is expanded.

d_call j_call clone_size v_call cdr3_length cdr3_aa cdr3_nt
. TRBJ1-1 . TRBV19 13 CASPRAGGTEAFF TGTGCCAGCCCTCGGGCGGGAGGCACTGAAGCTTTCTTT
TRBD1 TRBJ2-7 . TRBV9 14 CASSVVSGGREQYF TGTGCCAGCAGCGTAGTATCAGGGGGCCGCGAGCAGTACTTC
. TRBJ1-2 . TRBV10-2 14 CASSEEVGYYGYTF TGCGCCAGCAGTGAGGAGGTCGGGTACTATGGCTACACCTTC
TRBD1 TRBJ2-1 . TRBV6-5 15 CASSYEQGVGNEQFF TGTGCCAGCAGTTATGAACAGGGGGTAGGGAATGAGCAGTTCTTC
. TRBJ2-1 once TRBV6-1 15 CASSEEAAPYNEQFF TGTGCCAGCAGTGAAGAAGCGGCCCCCTACAATGAGCAGTTCTTC
TRBD1 TRBJ1-2 once TRBV7-8 16 CASSQSIRDRVYGYTF TGTGCCAGCAGCCAAAGTATACGGGACAGGGTCTATGGCTACACCTTC
TRBD2 TRBJ2-7 . TRBV7-3 16 CASSLTGTTPTLEQYF TGTGCCAGCAGTTTGACCGGGACTACGCCTACTCTCGAGCAGTACTTC
. TRBJ2-1 few TRBV5-6 18 CASSLGVLGRGFLDEQFF TGTGCCAGCAGCTTGGGCGTGTTGGGCAGGGGCTTTTTGGATGAGCAGTTCTTC
TRBD2 TRBJ2-2 . TRBV4-3 17 CASSPLTSGVVSGELFF TGCGCCAGCAGCCCTCTGACTAGCGGGGTGGTATCCGGGGAGCTGTTTTTT
. TRBJ2-7 . TRBV21-1 17 CASSKEKGLAASYEQYF TGTGCCAGCAGCAAAGAAAAGGGACTAGCGGCCTCCTACGAGCAGTACTTC
TRBD1 TRBJ2-7 few TRBV2 12 CASRDRYYDQYF TGTGCCAGCAGGGACAGGTACTACGATCAGTACTTC
. TRBJ2-7 . TRBV2 13 CASSDHSLYEQYF TGTGCCAGCAGTGACCACAGCCTGTACGAGCAGTACTTC
TRBD2 TRBJ2-7 . TRBV4-1 16 CASSLLGLAGEDEQYF TGCGCCAGCAGCCTCCTAGGACTAGCGGGAGAGGACGAGCAGTACTTC
. TRBJ2-3 . TRBV7-9 13 CASSSQSTDTQYF TGTGCCAGCAGCTCGCAGAGCACAGATACGCAGTATTTT
. TRBJ2-7 . TRBV7-9 13 CASSLPQVYEQYF TGTGCCAGCAGCTTACCACAGGTTTACGAGCAGTACTTC
TRBD2 TRBJ2-3 . TRBV7-8 16 CASSLALAGGRDTQYF TGTGCCAGCAGCTTAGCGCTGGCGGGGGGGCGGGATACGCAGTATTTT
TRBD2 TRBJ2-3 . TRBV2 15 CASTLGGGSTDTQYF TGTGCCAGCACCCTCGGCGGGGGGAGCACAGATACGCAGTATTTT
. TRBJ1-5 . TRBV19 15 CASSIGERSNQPQHF TGTGCCAGTAGTATAGGGGAGAGGAGCAATCAGCCCCAGCATTTT
. TRBJ1-1 once TRBV7-7 13 CASSATQDTEAFF TGTGCCAGCAGCGCGACACAGGACACTGAAGCTTTCTTT
TRBD1 TRBJ2-7 . TRBV9 13 CASSGGQSYEQYF TGTGCCAGCAGCGGGGGACAGTCGTACGAGCAGTACTTC
. TRBJ1-2 once TRBV7-9 15 CASSSSSSGPYGYTF TGTGCCAGCAGCTCCTCCTCCTCAGGCCCCTATGGCTACACCTTC
. TRBJ1-3 . TRBV4-3 16 CASSQDRTDSGNTIYF TGCGCCAGCAGCCAAGATAGGACAGACTCTGGAAACACCATATATTTT
. TRBJ2-7 . TRBV6-5 14 CASSYGAGAYEQYF TGTGCCAGCAGTTACGGGGCAGGCGCCTACGAGCAGTACTTC
. TRBJ1-1 . TRBV9 16 CASSPHYWEENPEAFF TGTGCCAGCAGCCCCCACTATTGGGAGGAGAACCCTGAAGCTTTCTTT
TRBD1 TRBJ2-7 . TRBV11-2 14 CASTTRDRPYEQYF TGTGCCAGCACCACCCGGGACAGGCCCTACGAGCAGTACTTC
. TRBJ2-1 . TRBV29-1 12 CSAGTRVDEQFF TGCAGCGCCGGAACTAGGGTCGATGAGCAGTTCTTC
. TRBJ1-5 . TRBV12-5 14 CASGHSHSNQPQHF TGTGCTAGTGGACATTCACATAGCAATCAGCCCCAGCATTTT
. TRBJ1-1 . TRBV4-3 11 CASSAGGEAFF TGCGCCAGCAGCGCCGGGGGTGAAGCTTTCTTT
TRBD2 TRBJ2-2 . TRBV7-3 18 CASSLNRLAGGNTGELFF TGTGCCAGCAGCTTAAACCGACTAGCGGGGGGGAACACCGGGGAGCTGTTTTTT
. TRBJ2-4 . TRBV30 20 CAWSPTNPGRVVIGKNIQYF TGTGCCTGGAGCCCCACCAACCCGGGCAGGGTAGTGATTGGCAAAAACATTCAGTACTTC
TRBD2 TRBJ2-3 . TRBV7-2 17 CASSLVPQRGDTDTQYF TGTGCCAGCAGCTTAGTACCCCAGCGGGGGGACACAGATACGCAGTATTTT
. TRBJ1-5 . TRBV28 14 CASQGRPQGQPQHF TGTGCCAGTCAAGGGAGGCCCCAAGGTCAGCCCCAGCATTTT
TRBD1 TRBJ2-3 . TRBV6-5 14 CASSYGQGTDTQYF TGTGCCAGCAGTTACGGACAGGGCACAGATACGCAGTATTTT
. TRBJ2-7 . TRBV4-2 16 CASSQGIETATYEQYF TGTGCCAGCAGCCAAGGGATAGAGACAGCCACCTACGAGCAGTACTTC
. TRBJ2-1 . TRBV13 14 CASSLGTVNNEQFF TGTGCCAGCAGCTTAGGGACAGTCAACAATGAGCAGTTCTTC
. TRBJ1-2 . TRBV2 14 CASSEGRVYYGYTF TGTGCCAGCAGTGAGGGCAGGGTGTACTATGGCTACACCTTC
. TRBJ1-4 . TRBV7-9 14 CASSSRDGKEKLFF TGTGCCAGCAGCTCCAGGGATGGAAAGGAAAAACTGTTTTTT
TRBD1 TRBJ1-3 . TRBV4-2 16 CASSQDSGGSGNTIYF TGTGCCAGCAGCCAAGATTCAGGGGGCTCTGGAAACACCATATATTTT
. TRBJ2-1 . TRBV19 13 CASTQDSYNEQFF TGTGCCAGTACCCAGGATTCCTACAATGAGCAGTTCTTC
TRBD1 TRBJ2-7 . TRBV18 18 CASSPGDRGQVETYEQYF TGTGCCAGCTCACCAGGGGACAGGGGACAAGTAGAGACCTACGAGCAGTACTTC
. TRBJ1-1 . TRBV28 14 CASSLVQLNTEAFF TGTGCCAGCAGTTTGGTCCAGTTGAACACTGAAGCTTTCTTT
. TRBJ2-5 . TRBV7-7 15 CASSLISGARETQYF TGTGCCAGCAGCTTAATTTCAGGGGCTAGGGAGACCCAGTACTTC
. TRBJ2-7 . TRBV11-2 12 CASSLETGEQYF TGTGCCAGCAGCTTAGAAACGGGGGAGCAGTACTTC
TRBD2 TRBJ2-7 . TRBV4-1 14 CASSQLAGGLEQYF TGCGCCAGCAGCCAACTAGCGGGAGGACTCGAGCAGTACTTC
. TRBJ2-6 . TRBV15 16 CATSMTATSGANVLTF TGTGCCACCAGCATGACAGCCACCTCTGGGGCCAACGTCCTGACTTTC
TRBD1 TRBJ1-6 . TRBV7-6 15 CASSLEGAYNSPLHF TGTGCCAGCAGCTTAGAGGGGGCTTATAATTCACCCCTCCACTTT
. TRBJ2-5 . TRBV27 14 CASSTWTEQETQYF TGTGCCAGCAGTACCTGGACAGAGCAAGAGACCCAGTACTTC
TRBD1 TRBJ1-6 . TRBV6-5 15 CASSLDRGYNSPLHF TGTGCCAGCAGTCTCGACAGGGGTTATAATTCCCCCCTCCACTTT
TRBD1 TRBJ2-1 once TRBV6-6 13 CASGTGGIGEQFF TGTGCCAGCGGGACAGGGGGTATAGGTGAGCAGTTCTTC
. TRBJ2-1 . TRBV29-1 12 CSARPGNNEQFF TGCAGCGCCCGCCCAGGGAACAATGAGCAGTTCTTC
. TRBJ1-5 . TRBV28 13 CASSSPGVQPQHF TGTGCCAGCAGTTCCCCAGGGGTTCAGCCCCAGCATTTT
TRBD2 TRBJ2-7 once TRBV7-6 15 CASSPGASGGYEQYF TGTGCCAGCAGCCCTGGGGCTAGCGGGGGCTACGAGCAGTACTTC